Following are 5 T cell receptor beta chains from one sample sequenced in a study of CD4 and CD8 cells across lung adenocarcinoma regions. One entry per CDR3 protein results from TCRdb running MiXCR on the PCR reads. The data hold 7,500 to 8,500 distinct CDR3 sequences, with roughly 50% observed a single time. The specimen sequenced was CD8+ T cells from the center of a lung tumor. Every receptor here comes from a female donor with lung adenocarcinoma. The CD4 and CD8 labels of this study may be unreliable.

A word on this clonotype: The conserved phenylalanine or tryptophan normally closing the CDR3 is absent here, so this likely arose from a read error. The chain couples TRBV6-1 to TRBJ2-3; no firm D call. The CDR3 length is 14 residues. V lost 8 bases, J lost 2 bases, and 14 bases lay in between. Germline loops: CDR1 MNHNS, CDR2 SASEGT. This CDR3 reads CASGDVLITDTQYS. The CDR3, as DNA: TGTGCCAGCGGAGACGTTCTAATCACAGATACGCAGTATTCG.

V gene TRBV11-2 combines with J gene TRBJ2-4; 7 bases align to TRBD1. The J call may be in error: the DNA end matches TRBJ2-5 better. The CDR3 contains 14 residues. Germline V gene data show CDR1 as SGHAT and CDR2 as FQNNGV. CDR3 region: CASSSLTGWETQYF. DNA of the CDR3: TGTGCCAGCAGCTCATTGACAGGGTGGGAGACCCAGTACTTC.

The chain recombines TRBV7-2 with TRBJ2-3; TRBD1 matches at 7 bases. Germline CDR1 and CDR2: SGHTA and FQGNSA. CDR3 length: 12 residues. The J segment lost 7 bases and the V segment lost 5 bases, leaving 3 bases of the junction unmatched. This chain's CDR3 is CASSRDSNTQYF. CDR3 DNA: TGTGCCAGCAGCCGGGACAGTAATACGCAGTATTTT.

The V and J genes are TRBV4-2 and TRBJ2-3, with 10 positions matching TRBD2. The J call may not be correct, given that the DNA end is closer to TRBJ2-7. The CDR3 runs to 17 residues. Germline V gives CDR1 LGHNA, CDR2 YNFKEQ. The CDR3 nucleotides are TGTGCCAGCAGCCACGCCGCGGGGGGCCTAGCGGGAGACACGCAGTACTTC. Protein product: CASSHAAGGLAGDTQYF.

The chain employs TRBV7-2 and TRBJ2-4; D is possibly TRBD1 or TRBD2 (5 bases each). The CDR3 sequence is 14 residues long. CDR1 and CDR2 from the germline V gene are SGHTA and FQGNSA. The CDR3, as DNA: TGTGGCGGCACGGGGCTGGGAGCCAAAAACACGCAGTACTTC. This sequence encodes CGGTGLGAKNTQYF.